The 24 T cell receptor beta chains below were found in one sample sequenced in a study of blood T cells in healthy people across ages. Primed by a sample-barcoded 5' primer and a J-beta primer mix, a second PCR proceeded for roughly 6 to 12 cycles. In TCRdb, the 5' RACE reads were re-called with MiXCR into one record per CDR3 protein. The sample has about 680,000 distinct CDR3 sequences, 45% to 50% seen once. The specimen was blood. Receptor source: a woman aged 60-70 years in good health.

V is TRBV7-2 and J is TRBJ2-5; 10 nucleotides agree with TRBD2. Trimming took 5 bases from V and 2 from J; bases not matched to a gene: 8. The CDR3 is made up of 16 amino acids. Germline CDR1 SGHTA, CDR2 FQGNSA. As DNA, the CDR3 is TGTGCCAGCAGCGGAATGGGAGCGGGGGGGCAAGAGACCCAGTACTTC. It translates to CASSGMGAGGQETQYF.

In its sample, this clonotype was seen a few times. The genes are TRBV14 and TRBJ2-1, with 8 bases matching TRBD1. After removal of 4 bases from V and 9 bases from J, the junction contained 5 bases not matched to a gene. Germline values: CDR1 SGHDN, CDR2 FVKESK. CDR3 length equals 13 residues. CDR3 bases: TGTGCCAGCAGCCTCGGACAGGGCCCTGAGCAGTTCTTC. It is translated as CASSLGQGPEQFF.

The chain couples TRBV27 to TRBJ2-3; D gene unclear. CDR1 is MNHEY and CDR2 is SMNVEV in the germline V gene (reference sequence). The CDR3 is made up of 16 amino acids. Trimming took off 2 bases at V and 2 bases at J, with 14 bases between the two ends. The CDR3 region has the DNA TGTGCCAGCAGTTTACGCCCCCCCACATTCACAGATACGCAGTATTTT. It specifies CASSLRPPTFTDTQYF.

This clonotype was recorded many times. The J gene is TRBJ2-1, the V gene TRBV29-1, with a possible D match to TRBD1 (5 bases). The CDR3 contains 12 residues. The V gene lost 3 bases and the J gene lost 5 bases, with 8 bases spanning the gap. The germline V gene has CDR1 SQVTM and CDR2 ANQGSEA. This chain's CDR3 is CSVDGRDNEQFF. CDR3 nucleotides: TGCAGCGTTGACGGCAGGGACAATGAGCAGTTCTTC.

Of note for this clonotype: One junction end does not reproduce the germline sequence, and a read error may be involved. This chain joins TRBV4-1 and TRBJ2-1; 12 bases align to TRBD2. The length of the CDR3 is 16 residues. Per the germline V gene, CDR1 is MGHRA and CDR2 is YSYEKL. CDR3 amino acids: CVSSPGLAGTYNEQFF. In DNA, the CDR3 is TGCGTCAGCAGCCCCGGACTAGCGGGAACCTACAATGAGCAGTTCTTC.

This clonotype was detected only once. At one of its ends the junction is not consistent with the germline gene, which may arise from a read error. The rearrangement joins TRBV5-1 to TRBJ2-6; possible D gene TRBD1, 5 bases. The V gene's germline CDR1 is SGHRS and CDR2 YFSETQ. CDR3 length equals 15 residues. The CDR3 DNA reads TGCGCCAGCAACTTTAGCCCGTCTGGGGCCGACGTCCTGACTTTC. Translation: CASNFSPSGADVLTF.

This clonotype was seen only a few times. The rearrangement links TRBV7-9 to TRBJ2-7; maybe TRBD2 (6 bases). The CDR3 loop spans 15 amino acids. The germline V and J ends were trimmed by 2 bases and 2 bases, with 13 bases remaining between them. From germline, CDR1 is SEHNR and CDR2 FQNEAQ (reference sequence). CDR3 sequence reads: CASSLRGTSTYEQYF. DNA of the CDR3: TGTGCCAGCAGCTTACGGGGGACGTCAACCTACGAGCAGTACTTC.

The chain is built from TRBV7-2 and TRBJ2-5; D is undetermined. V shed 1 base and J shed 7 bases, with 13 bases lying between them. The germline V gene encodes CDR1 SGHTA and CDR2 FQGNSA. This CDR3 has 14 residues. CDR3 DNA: TGTGCCAGCAGCTTAGGAACAGATATGGGGACCCAGTACTTC. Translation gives CASSLGTDMGTQYF.

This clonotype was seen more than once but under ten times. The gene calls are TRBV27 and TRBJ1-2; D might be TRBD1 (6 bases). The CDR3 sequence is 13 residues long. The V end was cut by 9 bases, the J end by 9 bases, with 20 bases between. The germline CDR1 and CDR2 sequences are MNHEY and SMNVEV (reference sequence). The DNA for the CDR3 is TGTGCCAGTACGCCAGGGTGGGGGGCTAGCTACACCTTC. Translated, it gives CASTPGWGASYTF.

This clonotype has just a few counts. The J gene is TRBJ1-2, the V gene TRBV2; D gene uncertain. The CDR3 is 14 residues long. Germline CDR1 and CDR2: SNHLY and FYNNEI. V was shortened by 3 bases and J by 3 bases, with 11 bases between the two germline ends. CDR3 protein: CASSEGDVDYGYTF. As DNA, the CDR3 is TGTGCCAGCAGTGAGGGCGATGTAGACTATGGCTACACCTTC.

The chain's CDR3 is CSAAGGAGYNEQFF. The CDR3 DNA follows: TGCAGTGCTGCGGGGGGAGCCGGTTACAATGAGCAGTTCTTC. The chain joins TRBV20-1 to TRBJ2-1; 8 nucleotides align to TRBD2. Germline V lookup: CDR1 DFQATT, CDR2 SNEGSKA (reference sequence). V dropped 5 bases and J dropped 4; count of bases not matched to a gene: 7. CDR3 length: 14 residues.

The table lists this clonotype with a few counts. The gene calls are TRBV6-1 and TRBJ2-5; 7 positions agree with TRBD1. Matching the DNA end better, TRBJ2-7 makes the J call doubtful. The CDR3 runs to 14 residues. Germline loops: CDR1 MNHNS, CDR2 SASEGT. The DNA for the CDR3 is TGTGCCAGCAGTAAATCCGGGCCAGGGGGCGAGCAGTACTTC. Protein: CASSKSGPGGEQYF.

The CDR3 DNA is TGTGCCAGCAGCCAAGTTAGGGGCCTTCTCAATGAGCAGTTCTTC. Translation gives CASSQVRGLLNEQFF. The chain combines TRBV14 with TRBJ2-1; maybe TRBD1 (5 bases). Germline V CDR1 and CDR2: SGHDN, FVKESK. The CDR3 contains 15 residues. The ends were cut back, 1 base at V and 6 bases at J, with 13 bases in the middle. Full variable domain (outside the CDR3, taken from reference TRBV14 and TRBJ2-1): EAGVTQFPSHSVIEKGQTVTLRCDPISGHDNLYWYRRVMGKEIKFLLHFVKESKQDESGMPNNRFLAERTGGTYSTLKVQPAELEDSGVYFCASSQVRGLLNEQFFGPGTRLTVL.

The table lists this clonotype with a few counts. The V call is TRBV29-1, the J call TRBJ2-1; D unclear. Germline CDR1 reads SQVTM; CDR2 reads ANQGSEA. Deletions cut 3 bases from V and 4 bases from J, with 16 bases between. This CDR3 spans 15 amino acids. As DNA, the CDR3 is TGCAGCGTTGAGGCTCGAGGCCACTTATACAATGAGCAGTTCTTC. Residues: CSVEARGHLYNEQFF.

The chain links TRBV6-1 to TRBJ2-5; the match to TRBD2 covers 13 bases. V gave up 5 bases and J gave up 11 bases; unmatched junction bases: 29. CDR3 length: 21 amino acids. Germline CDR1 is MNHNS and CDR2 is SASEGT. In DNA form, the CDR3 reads TGTGCCAGCAGTCCAGGACTAGCGGGAGTTCTGTTTGGGTATCCTGGGAGAGAGCAGTACTTC. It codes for CASSPGLAGVLFGYPGREQYF.

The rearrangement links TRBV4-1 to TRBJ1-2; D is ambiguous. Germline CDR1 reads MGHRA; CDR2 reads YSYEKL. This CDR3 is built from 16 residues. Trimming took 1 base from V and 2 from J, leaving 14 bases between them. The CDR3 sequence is CASSQAPPGSNYGYTF. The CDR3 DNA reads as TGCGCCAGCAGCCAAGCCCCCCCGGGGTCCAACTATGGCTACACCTTC.

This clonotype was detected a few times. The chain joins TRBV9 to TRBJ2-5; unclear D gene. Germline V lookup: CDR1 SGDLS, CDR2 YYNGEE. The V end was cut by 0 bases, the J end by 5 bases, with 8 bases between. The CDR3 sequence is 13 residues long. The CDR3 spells CASSVEAMETQYF. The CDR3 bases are TGTGCCAGCAGCGTAGAAGCAATGGAGACCCAGTACTTC.

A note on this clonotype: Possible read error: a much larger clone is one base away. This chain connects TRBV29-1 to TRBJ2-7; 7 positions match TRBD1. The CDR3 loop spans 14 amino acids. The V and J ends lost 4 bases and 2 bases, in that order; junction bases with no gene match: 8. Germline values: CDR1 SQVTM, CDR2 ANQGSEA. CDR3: CSVGGGRFPYEQYF. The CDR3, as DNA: TGCAGCGTTGGAGGGGGCCGTTTCCCCTACGAGCAGTACTTC.

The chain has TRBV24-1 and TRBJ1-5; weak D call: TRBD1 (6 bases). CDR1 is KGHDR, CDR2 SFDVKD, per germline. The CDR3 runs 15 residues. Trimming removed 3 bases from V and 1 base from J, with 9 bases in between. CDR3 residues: CATSDPGESNQPQHF. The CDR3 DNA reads TGTGCCACCAGTGATCCAGGGGAAAGCAATCAGCCCCAGCATTTT.

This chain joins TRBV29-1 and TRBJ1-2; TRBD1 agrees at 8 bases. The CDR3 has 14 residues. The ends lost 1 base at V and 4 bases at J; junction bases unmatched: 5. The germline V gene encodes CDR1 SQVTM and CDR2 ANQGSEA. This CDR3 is CSVEGTGIPYGYTF. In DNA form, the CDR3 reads TGCAGCGTTGAAGGGACAGGGATCCCCTATGGCTACACCTTC.

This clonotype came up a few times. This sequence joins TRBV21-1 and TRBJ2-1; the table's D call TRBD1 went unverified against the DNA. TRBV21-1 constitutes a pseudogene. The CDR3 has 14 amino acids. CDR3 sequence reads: CARSGGGSRNEQFF. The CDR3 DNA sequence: TGTGCCAGAAGCGGGGGGGGCTCGAGGAATGAGCAGTTCTTC.

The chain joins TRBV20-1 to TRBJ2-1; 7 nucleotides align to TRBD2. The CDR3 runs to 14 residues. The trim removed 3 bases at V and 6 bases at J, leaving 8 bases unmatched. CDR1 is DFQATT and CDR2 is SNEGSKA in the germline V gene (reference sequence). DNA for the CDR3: TGCAGTGCTAGGGGGGAGCGGGATAGCAATGAGCAGTTCTTC. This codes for CSARGERDSNEQFF.

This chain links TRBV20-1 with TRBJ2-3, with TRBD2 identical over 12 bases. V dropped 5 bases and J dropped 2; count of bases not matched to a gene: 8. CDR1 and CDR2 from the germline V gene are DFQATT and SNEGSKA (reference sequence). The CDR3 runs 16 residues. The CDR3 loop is CSADSLAGGITDTQYF. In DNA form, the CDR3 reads TGCAGTGCTGATAGTCTAGCGGGAGGGATCACAGATACGCAGTATTTT.

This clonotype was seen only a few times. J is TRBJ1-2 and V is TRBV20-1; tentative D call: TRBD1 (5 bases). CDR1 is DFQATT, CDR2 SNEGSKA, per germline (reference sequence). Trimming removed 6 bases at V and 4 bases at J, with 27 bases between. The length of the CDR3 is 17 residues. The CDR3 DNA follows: TGCAGTGCGCCGGGCGTCAGTTTGGTGGGGCAAGGCTATGGCTACACCTTC. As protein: CSAPGVSLVGQGYGYTF.